This record concerns one T cell receptor beta chain sequence. Its antigen remains unknown. Arm-PCR of CDR3 regions with iRepertoire HTBI primers generated TCR beta libraries. From the multiplex PCR reads, TCRdb called clonotypes with MiXCR, one entry per CDR3 protein. The table includes approximately 360,000 distinct CDR3 sequences, roughly 24% detected once. The data were taken from a study of regulatory T cells in long-lasting Graves disease. Study-wide findings and caveats: Sharing of public clonotypes was greater in persistent patients (over 2,500) than in new patients (around 1,000).

Specified time point: persistent/refractory GD, antithyroid drugs over 5 years with positive TRAb. The TCR library was made from RNA extracted from PBMCs. Roughly 9.9-milliliter peripheral blood samples went into EDTA tubes. V lost 2 bases and J lost 5, with 4 bases in between. There are 13 residues in the CDR3. Germline CDR1 and CDR2: SGHTA and FQGNSA. The input for sequencing was peripheral blood mononuclear cells (PBMCs), taken when the disease was refractory, from a patient treated with antithyroid drugs. The sequence came from a woman aged 35 to 49 with Graves disease. V and J are TRBV7-2 and TRBJ1-6; D is undetermined. CDR3 DNA: TGTGCCAGCAGCTTAAATCATAATTCACCCCTCCACTTT. As protein: CASSLNHNSPLHF. The complete variable domain, with remaining parts taken from reference TRBV7-2 and TRBJ1-6, reads GAGVSQSPSNKVTEKGKDVELRCDPISGHTALYWYRQSLGQGLEFLIYFQGNSAPDKSGLPSDRFSAERTGGSVSTLTIQRTQQEDSAVYLCASSLNHNSPLHFGNGTRLTVT.